This T cell receptor (beta chain) derives from a study of memory B cells and T cells in multiple sclerosis. This CDR3 is built from 15 residues. The germline CDR1 and CDR2 sequences are SGHTA and FQGNSA. V dropped 0 bases and J dropped 2; count of bases not matched to a gene: 3. Study outcomes and limitations: Compartments had unequal clone-set sizes, affecting shared clonotype counts.

In the case of this clone: Its matching antigen is unknown.

Sequencing used immunoSEQ multiplex PCR; TCRdb keeps in-frame clones, though not all of them. The table shows about 46,000 clones, with about four fifths occurring only once. Separate sequencing covered autoproliferating (CFSE-dim) and non-proliferating (CFSE-high) T cells from stimulus-free culture. Cultures began with some 52 million CFSE-labeled PBMCs, unstimulated for 7 days, with replicate wells pooled. CFSE at roughly 0.45 uM labeled the PBMCs, which were then cultured unstimulated. Sequenced: PBMCs from blood kept in culture. The chain links TRBV7-2 to TRBJ2-7; 8 bases line up with TRBD2. The receptor was isolated from a human donor with multiple sclerosis. This CDR3 is CASSLARGATYEQYF. CDR3 DNA sequence: TGTGCCAGCAGCTTAGCGCGGGGGGCGACCTACGAGCAGTACTTC.